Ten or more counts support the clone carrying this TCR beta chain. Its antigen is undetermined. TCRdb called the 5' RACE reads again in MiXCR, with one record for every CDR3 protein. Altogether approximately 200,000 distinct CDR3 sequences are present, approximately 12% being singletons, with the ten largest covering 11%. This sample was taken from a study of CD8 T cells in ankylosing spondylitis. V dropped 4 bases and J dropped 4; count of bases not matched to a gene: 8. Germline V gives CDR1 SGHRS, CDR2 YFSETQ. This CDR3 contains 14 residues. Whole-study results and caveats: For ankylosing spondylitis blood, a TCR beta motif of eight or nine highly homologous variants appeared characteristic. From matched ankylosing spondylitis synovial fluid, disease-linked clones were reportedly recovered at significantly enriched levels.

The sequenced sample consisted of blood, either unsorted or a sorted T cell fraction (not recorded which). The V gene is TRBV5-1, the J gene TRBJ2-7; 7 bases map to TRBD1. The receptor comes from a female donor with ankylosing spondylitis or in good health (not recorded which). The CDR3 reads CASSRATGPYEQYF. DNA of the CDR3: TGCGCCAGCAGCAGAGCGACAGGGCCATACGAGCAGTACTTC.